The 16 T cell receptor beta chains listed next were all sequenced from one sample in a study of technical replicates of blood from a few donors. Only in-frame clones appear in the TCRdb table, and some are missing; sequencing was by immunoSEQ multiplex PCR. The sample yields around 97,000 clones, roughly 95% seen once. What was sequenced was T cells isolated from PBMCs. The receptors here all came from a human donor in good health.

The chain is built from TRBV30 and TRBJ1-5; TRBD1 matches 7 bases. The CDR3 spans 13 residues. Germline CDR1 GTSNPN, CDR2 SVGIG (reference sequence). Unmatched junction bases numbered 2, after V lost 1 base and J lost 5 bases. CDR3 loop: CAWSGQGDQPQHF. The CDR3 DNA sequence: TGTGCCTGGAGTGGACAGGGCGATCAGCCCCAGCATTTT.

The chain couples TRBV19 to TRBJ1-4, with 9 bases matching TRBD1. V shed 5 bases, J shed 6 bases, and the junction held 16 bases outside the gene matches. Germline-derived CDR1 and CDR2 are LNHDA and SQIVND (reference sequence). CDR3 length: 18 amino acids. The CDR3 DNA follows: TGTGCCAGTAGTTCGACCGGGACAGGGCAACCCACTGATGAAAAACTGTTTTTT. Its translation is CASSSTGTGQPTDEKLFF. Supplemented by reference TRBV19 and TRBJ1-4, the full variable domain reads DGGITQSPKYLFRKEGQNVTLSCEQNLNHDAMYWYRQDPGQGLRLIYYSQIVNDFQKGDIAEGYSVSREKKESFPLTVTSAQKNPTAFYLCASSSTGTGQPTDEKLFFGSGTQLSVL.

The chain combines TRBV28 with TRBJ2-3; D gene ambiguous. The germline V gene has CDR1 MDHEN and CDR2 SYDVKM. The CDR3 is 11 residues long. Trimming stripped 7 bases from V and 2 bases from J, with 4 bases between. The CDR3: CASTYTDTQYF. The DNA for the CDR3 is TGTGCCAGCACCTACACAGATACGCAGTATTTT. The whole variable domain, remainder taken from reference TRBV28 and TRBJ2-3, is DVKVTQSSRYLVKRTGEKVFLECVQDMDHENMFWYRQDPGLGLRLIYFSYDVKMKEKGDIPEGYSVSREKKERFSLILESASTNQTSMYLCASTYTDTQYFGPGTRLTVL.

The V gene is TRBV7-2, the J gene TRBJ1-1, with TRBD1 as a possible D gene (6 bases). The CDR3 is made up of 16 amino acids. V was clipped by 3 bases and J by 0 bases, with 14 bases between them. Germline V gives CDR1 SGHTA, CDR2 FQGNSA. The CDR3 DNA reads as TGTGCCAGCAGCTTTGGGACAAGTTTCCTGAACACTGAAGCTTTCTTT. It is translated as CASSFGTSFLNTEAFF.

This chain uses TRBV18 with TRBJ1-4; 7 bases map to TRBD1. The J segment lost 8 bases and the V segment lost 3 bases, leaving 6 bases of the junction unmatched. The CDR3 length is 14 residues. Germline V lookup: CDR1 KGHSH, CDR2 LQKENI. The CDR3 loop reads CASSPTQGEEKLFF. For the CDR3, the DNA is TGTGCCAGCTCACCTACGCAGGGGGAAGAAAAACTGTTTTTT. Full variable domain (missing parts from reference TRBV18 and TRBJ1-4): NAGVMQNPRHLVRRRGQEARLRCSPMKGHSHVYWYRQLPEEGLKFMVYLQKENIIDESGMPKERFSAEFPKEGPSILRIQQVVRGDSAAYFCASSPTQGEEKLFFGSGTQLSVL.

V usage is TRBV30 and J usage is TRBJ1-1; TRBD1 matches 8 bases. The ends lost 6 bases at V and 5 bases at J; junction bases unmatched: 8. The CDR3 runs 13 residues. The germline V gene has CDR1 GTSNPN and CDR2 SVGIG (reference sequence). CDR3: CACHTGGGTEAFF. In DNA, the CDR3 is TGTGCCTGTCATACAGGGGGAGGAACTGAAGCTTTCTTT.

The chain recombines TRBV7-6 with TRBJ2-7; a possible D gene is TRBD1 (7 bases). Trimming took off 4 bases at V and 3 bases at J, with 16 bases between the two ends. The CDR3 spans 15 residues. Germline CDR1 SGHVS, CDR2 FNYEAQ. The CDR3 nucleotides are TGTGCCAGCAGCTCAGGGGGGACAGCCCACTACGAGCAGTACTTC. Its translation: CASSSGGTAHYEQYF.

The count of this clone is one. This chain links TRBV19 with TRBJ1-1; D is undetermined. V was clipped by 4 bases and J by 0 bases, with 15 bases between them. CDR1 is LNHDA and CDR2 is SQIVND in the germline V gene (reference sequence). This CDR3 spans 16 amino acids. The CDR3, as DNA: TGTGCCAGTAGTAGTCCCTTGAGGGTTGTGAACACTGAAGCTTTCTTT. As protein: CASSSPLRVVNTEAFF.

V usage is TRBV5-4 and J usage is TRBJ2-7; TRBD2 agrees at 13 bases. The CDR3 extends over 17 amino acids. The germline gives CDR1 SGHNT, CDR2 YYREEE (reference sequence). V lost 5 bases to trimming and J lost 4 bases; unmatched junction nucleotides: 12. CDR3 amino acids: CASSSGTSGISRYEQYF. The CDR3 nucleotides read TGTGCCAGCAGTTCCGGGACTAGCGGGATAAGTCGGTACGAGCAGTACTTC.

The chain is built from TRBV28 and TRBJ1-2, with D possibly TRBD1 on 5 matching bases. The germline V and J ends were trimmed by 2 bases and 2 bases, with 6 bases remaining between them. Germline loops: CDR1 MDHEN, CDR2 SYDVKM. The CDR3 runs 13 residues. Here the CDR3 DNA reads TGTGCCAGCAGTTTAGACAGAAACTATGGCTACACCTTC. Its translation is CASSLDRNYGYTF.

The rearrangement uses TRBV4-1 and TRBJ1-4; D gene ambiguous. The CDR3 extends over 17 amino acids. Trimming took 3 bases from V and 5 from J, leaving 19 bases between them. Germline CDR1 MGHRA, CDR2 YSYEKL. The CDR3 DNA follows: TGCGCCAGCAGCCACTCCACTATCAGACTCCCGAATGAAAAACTGTTTTTT. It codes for CASSHSTIRLPNEKLFF.

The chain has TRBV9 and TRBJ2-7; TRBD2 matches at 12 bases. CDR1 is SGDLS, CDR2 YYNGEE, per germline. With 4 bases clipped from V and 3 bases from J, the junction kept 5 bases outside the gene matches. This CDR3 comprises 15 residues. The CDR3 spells CASSLRTSGVYEQYF. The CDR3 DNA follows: TGTGCCAGCAGCCTACGGACTAGCGGGGTCTACGAGCAGTACTTC. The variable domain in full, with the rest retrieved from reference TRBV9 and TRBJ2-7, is DSGVTQTPKHLITATGQRVTLRCSPRSGDLSVYWYQQSLDQGLQFLIQYYNGEERAKGNILERFSAQQFPDLHSELNLSSLELGDSALYFCASSLRTSGVYEQYFGPGTRLTVT.

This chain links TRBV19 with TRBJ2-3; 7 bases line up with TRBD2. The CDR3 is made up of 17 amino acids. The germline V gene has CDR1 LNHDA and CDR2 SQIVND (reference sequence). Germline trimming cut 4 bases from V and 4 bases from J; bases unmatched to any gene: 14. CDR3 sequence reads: CASSRGWRESGPDTQYF. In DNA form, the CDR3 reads TGTGCCAGTAGTAGGGGATGGCGGGAGTCGGGTCCAGATACGCAGTATTTT. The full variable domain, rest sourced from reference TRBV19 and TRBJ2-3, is DGGITQSPKYLFRKEGQNVTLSCEQNLNHDAMYWYRQDPGQGLRLIYYSQIVNDFQKGDIAEGYSVSREKKESFPLTVTSAQKNPTAFYLCASSRGWRESGPDTQYFGPGTRLTVL.

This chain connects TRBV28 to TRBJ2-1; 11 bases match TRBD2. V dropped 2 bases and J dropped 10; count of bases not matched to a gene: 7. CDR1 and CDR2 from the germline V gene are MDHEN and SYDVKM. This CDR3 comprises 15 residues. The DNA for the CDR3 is TGTGCCAGCAGTTTAGCTAGCGGGGGGCCACGGGAGCAGTTCTTC. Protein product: CASSLASGGPREQFF.

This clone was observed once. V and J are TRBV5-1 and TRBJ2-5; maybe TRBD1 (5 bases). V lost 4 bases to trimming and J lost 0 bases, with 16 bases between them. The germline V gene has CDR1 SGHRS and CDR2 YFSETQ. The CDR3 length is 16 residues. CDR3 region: CASSLVFSRDQETQYF. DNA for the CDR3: TGCGCCAGCAGCCTGGTATTTTCCAGGGACCAAGAGACCCAGTACTTC.

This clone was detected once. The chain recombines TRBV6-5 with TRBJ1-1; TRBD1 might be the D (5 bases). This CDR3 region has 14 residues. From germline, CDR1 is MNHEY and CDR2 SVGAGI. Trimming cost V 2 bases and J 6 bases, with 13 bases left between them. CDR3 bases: TGTGCCAGCAGTTACACCGGGACTGTGGCTGAAGCTTTCTTT. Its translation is CASSYTGTVAEAFF.